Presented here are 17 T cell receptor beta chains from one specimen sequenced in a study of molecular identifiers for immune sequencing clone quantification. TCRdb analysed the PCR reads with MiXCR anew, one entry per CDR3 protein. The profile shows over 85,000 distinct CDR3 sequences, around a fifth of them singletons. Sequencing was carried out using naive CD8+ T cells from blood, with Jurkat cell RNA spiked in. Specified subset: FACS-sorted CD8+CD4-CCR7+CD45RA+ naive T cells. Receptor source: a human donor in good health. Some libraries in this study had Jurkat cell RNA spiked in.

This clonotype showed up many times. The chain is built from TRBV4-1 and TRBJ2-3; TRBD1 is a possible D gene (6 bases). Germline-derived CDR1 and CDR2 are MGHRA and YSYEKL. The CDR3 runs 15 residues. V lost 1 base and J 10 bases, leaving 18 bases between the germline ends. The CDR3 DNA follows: TGCGCCAGCAGCCAAGCCCACAGGGTAGGACAAGCGCAGTATTTT. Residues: CASSQAHRVGQAQYF.

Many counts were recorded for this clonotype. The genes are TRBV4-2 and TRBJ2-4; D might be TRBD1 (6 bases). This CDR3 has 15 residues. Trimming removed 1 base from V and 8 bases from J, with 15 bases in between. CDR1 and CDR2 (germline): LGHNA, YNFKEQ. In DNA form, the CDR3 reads TGTGCCAGCAGCCAAGTTCAGGGGCTGGTTGACATTCAGTACTTC. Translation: CASSQVQGLVDIQYF.

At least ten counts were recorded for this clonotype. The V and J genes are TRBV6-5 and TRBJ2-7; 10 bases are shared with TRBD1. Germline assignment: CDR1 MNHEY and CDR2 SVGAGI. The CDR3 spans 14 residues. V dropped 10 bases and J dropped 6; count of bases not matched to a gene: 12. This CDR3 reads CATSLHGTGAEQYF. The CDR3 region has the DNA TGTGCCACCTCATTGCACGGGACAGGGGCCGAGCAGTACTTC.

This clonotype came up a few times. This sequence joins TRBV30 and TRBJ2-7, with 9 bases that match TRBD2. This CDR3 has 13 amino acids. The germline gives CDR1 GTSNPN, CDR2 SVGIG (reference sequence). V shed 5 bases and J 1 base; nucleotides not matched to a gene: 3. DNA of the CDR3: TGTGCCTGGGTAACTAGCGGGTCCTACGAGCAGTACTTC. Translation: CAWVTSGSYEQYF.

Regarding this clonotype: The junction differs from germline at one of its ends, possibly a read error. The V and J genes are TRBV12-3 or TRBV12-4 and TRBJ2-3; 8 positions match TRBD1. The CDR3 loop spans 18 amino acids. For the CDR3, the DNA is TGTGCCAGCAGCCACCCCTCTACGTGGGCAGGGGGCGAAGATGCGCAGTATTTT. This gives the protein CASSHPSTWAGGEDAQYF.

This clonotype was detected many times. CDR3 loop: CSVEGRMNTEAFF. The CDR3 coding sequence is TGCAGCGTTGAAGGGCGTATGAACACTGAAGCTTTCTTT. The chain is built from TRBV29-1 and TRBJ1-1; D remains ambiguous. The CDR3 is made up of 13 amino acids. Germline CDR1 and CDR2: SQVTM and ANQGSEA. V lost 1 base, J lost 0 bases, and 6 bases lay in between.

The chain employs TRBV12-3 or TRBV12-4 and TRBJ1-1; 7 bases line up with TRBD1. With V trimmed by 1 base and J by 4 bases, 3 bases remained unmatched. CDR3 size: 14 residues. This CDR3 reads CASSLEGAVTEAFF. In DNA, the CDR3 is TGTGCCAGCAGTTTAGAGGGGGCAGTCACTGAAGCTTTCTTT.

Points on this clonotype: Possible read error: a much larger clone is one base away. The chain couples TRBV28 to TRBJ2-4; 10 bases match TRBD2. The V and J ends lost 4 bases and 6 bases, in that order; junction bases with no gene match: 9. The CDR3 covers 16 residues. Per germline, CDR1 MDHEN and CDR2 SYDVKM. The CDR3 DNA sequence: TGTGCCAGCAGTTCCTGGACTAGCGGAGTTGGAAACATTCAGTACTTC. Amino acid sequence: CASSSWTSGVGNIQYF.

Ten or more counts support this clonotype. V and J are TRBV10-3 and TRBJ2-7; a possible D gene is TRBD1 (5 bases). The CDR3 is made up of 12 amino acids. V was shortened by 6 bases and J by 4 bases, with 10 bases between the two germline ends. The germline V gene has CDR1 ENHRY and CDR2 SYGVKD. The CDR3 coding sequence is TGTGCCATCAGAACAGGAGATTACGAGCAGTACTTC. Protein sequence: CAIRTGDYEQYF.

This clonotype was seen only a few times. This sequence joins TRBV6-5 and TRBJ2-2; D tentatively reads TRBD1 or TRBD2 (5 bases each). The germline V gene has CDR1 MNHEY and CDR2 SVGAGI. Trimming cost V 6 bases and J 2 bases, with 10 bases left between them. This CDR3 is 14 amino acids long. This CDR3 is CASRGTVNTGELFF. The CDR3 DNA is TGTGCCAGCAGAGGGACGGTTAACACCGGGGAGCTGTTTTTT.

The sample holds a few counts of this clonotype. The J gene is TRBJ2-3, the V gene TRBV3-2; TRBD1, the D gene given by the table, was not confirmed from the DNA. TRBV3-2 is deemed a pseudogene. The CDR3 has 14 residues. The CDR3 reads CASSQEAGGDTQYF. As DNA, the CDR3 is TGTGCCAGCAGCCAAGAGGCCGGGGGGGATACGCAGTATTTT.

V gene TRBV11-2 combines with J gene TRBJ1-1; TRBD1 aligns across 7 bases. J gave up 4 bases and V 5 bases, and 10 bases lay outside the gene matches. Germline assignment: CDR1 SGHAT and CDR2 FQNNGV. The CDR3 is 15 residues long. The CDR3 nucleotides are TGTGCCAGCAGCCGTTACGAGGGGGCGCGCACTGAAGCTTTCTTT. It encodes CASSRYEGARTEAFF. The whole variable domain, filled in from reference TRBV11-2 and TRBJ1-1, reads EAGVAQSPRYKIIEKRQSVAFWCNPISGHATLYWYQQILGQGPKLLIQFQNNGVVDDSQLPKDRFSAERLKGVDSTLKIQPAKLEDSAVYLCASSRYEGARTEAFFGQGTRLTVV.

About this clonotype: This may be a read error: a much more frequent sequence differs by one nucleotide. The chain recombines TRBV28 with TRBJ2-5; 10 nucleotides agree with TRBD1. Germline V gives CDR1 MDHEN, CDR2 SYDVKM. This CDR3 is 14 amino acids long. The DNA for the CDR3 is TGTGCCAGCAGTATCCGGGACAGGGGCAAGACCCAGCACTTC. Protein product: CASSIRDRGKTQHF. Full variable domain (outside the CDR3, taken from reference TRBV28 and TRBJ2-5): DVKVTQSSRYLVKRTGEKVFLECVQDMDHENMFWYRQDPGLGLRLIYFSYDVKMKEKGDIPEGYSVSREKKERFSLILESASTNQTSMYLCASSIRDRGKTQHFGPGTRLLVL.

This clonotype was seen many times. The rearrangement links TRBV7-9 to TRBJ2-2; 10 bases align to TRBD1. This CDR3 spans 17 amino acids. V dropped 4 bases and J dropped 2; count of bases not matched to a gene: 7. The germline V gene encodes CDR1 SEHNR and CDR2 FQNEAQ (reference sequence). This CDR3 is CASSSPTGGINTGELFF. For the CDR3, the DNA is TGTGCCAGCAGCTCCCCGACAGGGGGCATTAACACCGGGGAGCTGTTTTTT.

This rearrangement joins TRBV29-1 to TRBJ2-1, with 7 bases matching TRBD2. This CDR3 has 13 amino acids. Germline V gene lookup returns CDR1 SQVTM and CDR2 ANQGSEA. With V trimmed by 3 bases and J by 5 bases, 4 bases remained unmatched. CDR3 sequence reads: CSVDTLADNEQFF. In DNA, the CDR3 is TGCAGCGTTGATACTCTAGCGGACAATGAGCAGTTCTTC.

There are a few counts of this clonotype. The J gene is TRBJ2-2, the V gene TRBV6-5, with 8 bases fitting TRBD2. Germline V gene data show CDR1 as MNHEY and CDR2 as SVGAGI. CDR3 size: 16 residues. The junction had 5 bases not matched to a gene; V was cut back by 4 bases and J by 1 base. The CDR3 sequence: CASSLVAGGNTGELFF. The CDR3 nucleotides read TGTGCCAGCAGTTTAGTGGCGGGGGGGAACACCGGGGAGCTGTTTTTT.

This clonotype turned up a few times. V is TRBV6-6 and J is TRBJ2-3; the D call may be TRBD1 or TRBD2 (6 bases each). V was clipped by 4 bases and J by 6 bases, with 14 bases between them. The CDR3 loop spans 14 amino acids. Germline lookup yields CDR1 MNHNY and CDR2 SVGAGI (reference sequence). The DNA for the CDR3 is TGTGCCAGCAGTTTCGAGGGGGGCCGGGATACGCAGTATTTT. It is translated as CASSFEGGRDTQYF.